The clone carrying this T cell receptor beta chain appeared a few times. Antigen unknown. The PCR had 60 Vbeta and 13 Jbeta primers. TCRdb's copy holds only in-frame clones and misses some; the assay was immunoSEQ multiplex PCR. The sample contains 150,000 to 180,000 clones, 74% of which appear only once. The source of the sample is a study of cytomegalovirus exposure and HLA in healthy donors. Overall study context: The study placed approximately 78% of its roughly 430 genotyped donors in the Caucasian-associated ancestry cluster. Study-level points and caveats: For TCR beta chains, V- and J-gene trimming was later linked to a missense DCLRE1C variant. Highest at DRB1 and lowest at HLA-C, TCR association rates differed among HLA loci in a later analysis. TCR beta chains numbering about 160 were designated cytomegalovirus-associated.

The TCR originated in a man aged 30-40 years in good health and CMV-seronegative. The sequenced material came from PBMCs.

The CDR3 nucleotides read TGTGCTAGTGGTTTGGGACAGGGTTCTAATGAGCAGTTCTTC. This codes for CASGLGQGSNEQFF. The V and J genes are TRBV12-5 and TRBJ2-1; 7 bases match TRBD1. CDR1 and CDR2 from the germline V gene are LGHNT and FRNRAP. V trimming: 1 base; J trimming: 7 bases; junction bases outside the gene matches: 4. The CDR3 runs to 14 residues.